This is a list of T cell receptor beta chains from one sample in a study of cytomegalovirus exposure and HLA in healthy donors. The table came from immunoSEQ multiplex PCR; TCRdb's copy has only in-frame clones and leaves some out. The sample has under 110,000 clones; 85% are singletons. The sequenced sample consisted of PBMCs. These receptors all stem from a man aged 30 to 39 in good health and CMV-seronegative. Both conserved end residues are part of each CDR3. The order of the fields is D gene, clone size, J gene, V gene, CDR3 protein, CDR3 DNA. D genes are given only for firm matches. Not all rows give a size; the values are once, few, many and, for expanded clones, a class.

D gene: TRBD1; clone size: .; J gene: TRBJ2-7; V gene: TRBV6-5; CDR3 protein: CASSFFKGQTYEQYF; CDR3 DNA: TGTGCCAGCAGTTTTTTTAAGGGACAGACCTACGAGCAGTACTTC
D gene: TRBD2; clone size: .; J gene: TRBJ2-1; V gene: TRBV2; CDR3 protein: CASSELLAGEDEQFF; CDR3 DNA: TGTGCCAGCAGTGAACTACTAGCGGGAGAGGATGAGCAGTTCTTC
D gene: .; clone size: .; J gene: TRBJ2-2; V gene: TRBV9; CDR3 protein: CASSVGPGELFF; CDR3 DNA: TGTGCCAGCAGCGTTGGGCCTGGGGAGCTGTTTTTT
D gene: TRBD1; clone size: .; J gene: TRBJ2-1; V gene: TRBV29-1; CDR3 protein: CSGRQGTYNEQFF; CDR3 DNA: TGCAGCGGACGACAGGGGACCTACAATGAGCAGTTCTTC
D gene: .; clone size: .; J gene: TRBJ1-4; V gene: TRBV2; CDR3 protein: CASTTDGPNEKLFF; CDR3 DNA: TGTGCCAGCACGACAGATGGACCTAATGAAAAACTGTTTTTT
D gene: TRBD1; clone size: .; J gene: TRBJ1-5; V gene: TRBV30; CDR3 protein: CAWNPGQGNQPQHF; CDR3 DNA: TGTGCCTGGAATCCGGGACAGGGCAATCAGCCCCAGCATTTT
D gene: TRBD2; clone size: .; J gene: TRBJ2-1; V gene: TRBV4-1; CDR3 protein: CASSQDGTSGRGEQFF; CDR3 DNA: TGCGCCAGCAGCCAAGATGGTACTAGCGGGAGGGGAGAGCAGTTCTTC
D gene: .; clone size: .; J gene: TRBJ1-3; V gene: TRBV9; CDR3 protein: CASGHHPTPSGNTIYF; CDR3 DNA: TGTGCCAGCGGCCACCATCCAACACCTTCTGGAAACACCATATATTTT
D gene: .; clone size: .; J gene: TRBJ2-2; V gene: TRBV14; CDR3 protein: CASTKGSRTNTGELFF; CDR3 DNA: TGTGCCAGCACAAAGGGGTCCAGGACCAACACCGGGGAGCTGTTTTTT
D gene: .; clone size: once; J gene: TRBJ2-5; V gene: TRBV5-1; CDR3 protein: CASSLPRQVETQYF; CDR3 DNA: TGCGCCAGCAGCTTGCCACGACAGGTAGAGACCCAGTACTTC
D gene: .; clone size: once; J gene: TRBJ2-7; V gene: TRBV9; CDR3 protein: CASSASREFHEQYF; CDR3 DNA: TGTGCCAGCAGCGCGTCCCGTGAGTTCCACGAGCAGTACTTC
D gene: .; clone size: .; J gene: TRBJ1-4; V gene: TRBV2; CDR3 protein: CASSEGTVNNEKLFF; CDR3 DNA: TGTGCCAGCAGTGAAGGGACAGTAAATAATGAAAAACTGTTTTTT
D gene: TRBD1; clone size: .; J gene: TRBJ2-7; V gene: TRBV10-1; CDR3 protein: CASRDRRTKQYF; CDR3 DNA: TGCGCCAGCCGGGACAGGCGAACCAAGCAGTACTTC
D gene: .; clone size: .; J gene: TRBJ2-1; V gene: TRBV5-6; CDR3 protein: CASSSSLEGVYNEQFF; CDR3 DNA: TGTGCCAGCAGCTCTAGTCTGGAGGGAGTCTACAATGAGCAGTTCTTC
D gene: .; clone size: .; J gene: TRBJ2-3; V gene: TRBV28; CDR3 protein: CASSLTGHYTDTQYF; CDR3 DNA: TGTGCCAGCAGTTTAACAGGACACTACACAGATACGCAGTATTTT
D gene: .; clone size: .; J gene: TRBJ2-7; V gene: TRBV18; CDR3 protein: CASSPRMQDEQYF; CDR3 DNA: TGTGCCAGCTCACCACGGATGCAGGACGAGCAGTACTTC
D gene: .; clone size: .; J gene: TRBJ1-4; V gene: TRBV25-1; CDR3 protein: CASSELRTNEKLFF; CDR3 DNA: TGTGCCAGCAGTGAATTGAGAACTAATGAAAAACTGTTTTTT
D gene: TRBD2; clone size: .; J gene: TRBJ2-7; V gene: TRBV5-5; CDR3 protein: CASSPRLAGVDEQYF; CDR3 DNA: TGTGCCAGCAGCCCAAGACTAGCGGGAGTCGACGAGCAGTACTTC
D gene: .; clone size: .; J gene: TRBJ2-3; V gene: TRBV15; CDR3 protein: CATSRDITGATDTQYF; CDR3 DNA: TGTGCCACCAGCAGAGACATAACGGGAGCCACAGATACGCAGTATTTT
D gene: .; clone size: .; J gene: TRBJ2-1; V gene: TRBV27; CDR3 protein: CASSSQAGRFREQFF; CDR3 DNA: TGTGCCAGCAGTTCACAGGCGGGGAGGTTTCGGGAGCAGTTCTTC
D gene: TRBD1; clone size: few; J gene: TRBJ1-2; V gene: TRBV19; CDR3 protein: CASSLRGDSYGYTF; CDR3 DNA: TGTGCCAGTAGTCTAAGAGGGGACAGCTATGGCTACACCTTC
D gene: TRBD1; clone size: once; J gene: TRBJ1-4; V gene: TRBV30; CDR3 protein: CAWRTRDRGEKLFF; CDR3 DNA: TGTGCCTGGAGGACCCGGGACAGGGGTGAAAAACTGTTTTTT
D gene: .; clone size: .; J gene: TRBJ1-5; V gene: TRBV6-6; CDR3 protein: CASSPRRGQPQHF; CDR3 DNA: TGTGCCAGCAGTCCCCGCAGAGGTCAGCCCCAGCATTTT
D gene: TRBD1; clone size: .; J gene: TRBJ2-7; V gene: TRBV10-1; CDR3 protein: CASSGQGPTYEQYF; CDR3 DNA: TGCGCCAGCAGTGGACAGGGACCGACCTACGAGCAGTACTTC
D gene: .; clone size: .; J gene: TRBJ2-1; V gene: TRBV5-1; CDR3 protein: CASSLDTYNEQFF; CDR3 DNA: TGCGCCAGCAGCTTGGATACCTACAATGAGCAGTTCTTC
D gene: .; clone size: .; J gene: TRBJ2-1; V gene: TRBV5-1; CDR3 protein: CASSWSTGDNEQFF; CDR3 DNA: TGCGCCAGCAGCTGGAGTACAGGCGACAATGAGCAGTTCTTC
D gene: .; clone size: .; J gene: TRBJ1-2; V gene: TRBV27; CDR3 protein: CASGYLAYGYTF; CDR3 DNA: TGTGCCAGCGGATATTTAGCCTATGGCTACACCTTC
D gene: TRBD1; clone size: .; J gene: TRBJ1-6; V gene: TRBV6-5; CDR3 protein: CASSYDRDYSPLHF; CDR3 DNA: TGTGCCAGCAGTTACGACAGGGATTATTCACCCCTCCACTTT
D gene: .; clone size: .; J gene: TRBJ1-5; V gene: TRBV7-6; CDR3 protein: CASSLESGPQPQHF; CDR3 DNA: TGTGCCAGCAGCTTAGAGTCAGGGCCCCAGCCCCAGCATTTT
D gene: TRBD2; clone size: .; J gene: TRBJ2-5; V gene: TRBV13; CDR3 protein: CASSSRTSRGTQYF; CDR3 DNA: TGTGCCAGCAGCTCTCGGACTAGTCGGGGGACCCAGTACTTC
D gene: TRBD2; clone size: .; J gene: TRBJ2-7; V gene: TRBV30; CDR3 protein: CAWSVASGFSYEQYF; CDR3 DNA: TGTGCCTGGAGTGTAGCTAGCGGGTTCTCCTACGAGCAGTACTTC
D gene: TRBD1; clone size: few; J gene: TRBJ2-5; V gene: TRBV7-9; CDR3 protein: CASSRTGRQETQYF; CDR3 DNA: TGTGCCAGCAGCCGGACAGGTCGCCAAGAGACCCAGTACTTC
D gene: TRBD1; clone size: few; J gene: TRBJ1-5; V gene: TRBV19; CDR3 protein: CASKETGDQPQHF; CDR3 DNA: TGTGCCAGTAAAGAGACAGGGGACCAGCCCCAGCATTTT
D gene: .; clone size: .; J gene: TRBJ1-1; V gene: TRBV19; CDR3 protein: CASSPLTGVMNTEAFF; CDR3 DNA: TGTGCCAGTAGTCCCCTGACAGGAGTCATGAACACTGAAGCTTTCTTT
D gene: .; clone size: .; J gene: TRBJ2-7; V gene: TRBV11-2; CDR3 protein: CASSLDRPPEF; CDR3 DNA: TGTGCCAGCAGCTTAGATCGACCCCCGGAGTTC
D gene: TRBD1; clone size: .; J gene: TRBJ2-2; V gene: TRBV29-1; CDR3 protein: CSVEGKTGFPGELFF; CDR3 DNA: TGCAGCGTTGAAGGAAAGACAGGGTTCCCCGGGGAGCTGTTTTTT
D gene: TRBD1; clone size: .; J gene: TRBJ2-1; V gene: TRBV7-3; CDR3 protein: CASSEGQSSYNEQFF; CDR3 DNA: TGTGCCAGCAGCGAGGGACAGTCTTCCTACAATGAGCAGTTCTTC
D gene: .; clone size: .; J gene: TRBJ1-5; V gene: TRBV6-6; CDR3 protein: CASSSSGGLGQPQHF; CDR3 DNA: TGTGCCAGCAGCTCAAGTGGAGGCTTAGGTCAGCCCCAGCATTTT
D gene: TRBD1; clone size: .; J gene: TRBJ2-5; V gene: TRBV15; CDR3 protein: CATSRDRAQETQYF; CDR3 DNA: TGTGCCACCAGCCGGGACAGGGCGCAAGAGACCCAGTACTTC
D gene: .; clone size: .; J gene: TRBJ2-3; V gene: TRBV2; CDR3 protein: CASSQVTDTQYF; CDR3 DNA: TGTGCCAGCAGTCAGGTCACAGATACGCAGTATTTT
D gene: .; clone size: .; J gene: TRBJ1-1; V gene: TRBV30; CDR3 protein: CAWRAAGSTWDTEAFF; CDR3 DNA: TGTGCCTGGAGGGCCGCCGGGTCAACCTGGGACACTGAAGCTTTCTTT
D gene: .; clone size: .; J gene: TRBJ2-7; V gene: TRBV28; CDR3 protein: CASSSGIYEQYF; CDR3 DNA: TGTGCCAGCAGTTCAGGGATTTACGAGCAGTACTTC
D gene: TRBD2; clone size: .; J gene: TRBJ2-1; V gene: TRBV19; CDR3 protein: CASSILAGVIDEQFF; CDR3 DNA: TGTGCCAGTAGCATACTAGCGGGGGTGATCGATGAGCAGTTCTTC
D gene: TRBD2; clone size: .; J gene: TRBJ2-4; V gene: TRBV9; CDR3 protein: CASSGGAGLAGLGIQYF; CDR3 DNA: TGTGCCAGCAGCGGAGGCGCGGGACTAGCCGGTTTGGGCATTCAGTACTTC
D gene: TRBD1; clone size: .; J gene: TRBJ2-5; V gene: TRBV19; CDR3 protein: CASSKGQNQETQYF; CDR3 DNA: TGTGCCAGTAGCAAGGGACAGAACCAAGAGACCCAGTACTTC
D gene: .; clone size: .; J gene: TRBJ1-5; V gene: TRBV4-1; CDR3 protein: CASSQDPPGPHRGNQPQHF; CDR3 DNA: TGCGCCAGCAGCCAAGACCCCCCGGGCCCACACAGGGGCAATCAGCCCCAGCATTTT
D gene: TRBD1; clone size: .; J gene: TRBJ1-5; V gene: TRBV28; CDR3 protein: CASSSTGGTGNQPQHF; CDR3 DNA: TGTGCCAGCAGTTCAACAGGGGGCACGGGCAATCAGCCCCAGCATTTT
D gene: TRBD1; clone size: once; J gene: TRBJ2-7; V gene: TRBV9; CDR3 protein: CASSPGQGTYEQYF; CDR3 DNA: TGTGCCAGCAGCCCGGGACAGGGAACATACGAGCAGTACTTC
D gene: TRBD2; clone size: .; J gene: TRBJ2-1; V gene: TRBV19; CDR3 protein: CASSIQATSGSFSYNEQFF; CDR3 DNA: TGTGCCAGTAGTATACAAGCAACTAGCGGGAGTTTCTCCTACAATGAGCAGTTCTTC